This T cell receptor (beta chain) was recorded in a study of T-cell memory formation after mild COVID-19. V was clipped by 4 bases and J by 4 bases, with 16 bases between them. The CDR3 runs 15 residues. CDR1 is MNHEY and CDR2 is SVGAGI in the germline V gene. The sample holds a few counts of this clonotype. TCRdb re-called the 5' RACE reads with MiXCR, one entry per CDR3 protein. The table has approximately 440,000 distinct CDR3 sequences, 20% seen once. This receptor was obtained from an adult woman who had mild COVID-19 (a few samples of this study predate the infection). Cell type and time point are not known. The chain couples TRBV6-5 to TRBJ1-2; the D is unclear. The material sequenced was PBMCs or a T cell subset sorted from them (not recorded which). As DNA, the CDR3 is TGTGCCAGCAGTTCCCCTGGAATTGGCACCTATGGCTACACCTTC. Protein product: CASSSPGIGTYGYTF.